What follows are 19 T cell receptor beta chains derived from one specimen sequenced in a study of cytomegalovirus exposure and HLA in healthy donors. Use of 60 Vbeta and 13 Jbeta primers characterized the PCR. Assay used: immunoSEQ multiplex PCR; TCRdb lists only in-frame clones, some missing. The sample includes under 200,000 clones, about 13% of them seen just once. The sample consisted of PBMCs. The receptors were gathered from a man aged 50-60 years in good health and CMV-seropositive.

The chain employs TRBV7-6 and TRBJ2-5, with 9 bases identical to TRBD2. CDR3 length equals 18 residues. Germline V lookup: CDR1 SGHVS, CDR2 FNYEAQ. Trimming cost V 3 bases and J 4 bases; bases outside gene matches: 15. The CDR3 here is CASSFSRLGSGGRETQYF. CDR3 bases: TGTGCCAGCAGCTTCTCTCGACTTGGTAGCGGGGGTAGAGAGACCCAGTACTTC. Looking up the rest from reference TRBV7-6 and TRBJ2-5 gives the full variable domain: GAGVSQSPRYKVTKRGQDVALRCDPISGHVSLYWYRQALGQGPEFLTYFNYEAQQDKSGLPNDRFSAERPEGSISTLTIQRTEQRDSAMYRCASSFSRLGSGGRETQYFGPGTRLLVL.

This clone has more than one count but fewer than ten. This chain uses TRBV30 with TRBJ2-3, with 15 bases identical to TRBD2. Germline values: CDR1 GTSNPN, CDR2 SVGIG (reference sequence). The CDR3 loop spans 17 amino acids. V was clipped by 5 bases and J by 4 bases; unmatched bases: 10. Written as DNA, the CDR3 is TGTGCCTGGGCTTTCCCGGGACTAGCGGGGGGCGCAGATACGCAGTATTTT. It encodes CAWAFPGLAGGADTQYF. The variable domain in full, with the rest retrieved from reference TRBV30 and TRBJ2-3, is SQTIHQWPATLVQPVGSPLSLECTVEGTSNPNLYWYRQAAGRGLQLLFYSVGIGQISSEVPQNLSASRPQDRQFILSSKKLLLSDSGFYLCAWAFPGLAGGADTQYFGPGTRLTVL.

The chain employs TRBV9 and TRBJ2-1, with a weak D call TRBD1 (6 bases). CDR3 size: 13 residues. V dropped 3 bases and J dropped 9 bases, with 13 bases sitting between them. Per germline, CDR1 SGDLS and CDR2 YYNGEE. The CDR3, as DNA: TGTGCCAGCAGCGAGTCAAGGGGGACTGAGCAGTTCTTC. Residues: CASSESRGTEQFF.

CDR3 loop: CASTPDSNTEAFF. For the CDR3, the DNA is TGTGCCAGCACCCCCGACAGTAACACTGAAGCTTTCTTT. The chain uses TRBV9 and TRBJ1-1; D is perhaps TRBD1 (5 bases). V was clipped by 6 bases and J by 2 bases, with 11 bases between them. The CDR3 spans 13 residues. Germline CDR1 reads SGDLS; CDR2 reads YYNGEE. The full variable domain, its missing parts supplied by reference TRBV9 and TRBJ1-1, is DSGVTQTPKHLITATGQRVTLRCSPRSGDLSVYWYQQSLDQGLQFLIQYYNGEERAKGNILERFSAQQFPDLHSELNLSSLELGDSALYFCASTPDSNTEAFFGQGTRLTVV.

This chain connects TRBV27 to TRBJ1-2; TRBD1 is a possible D gene (6 bases). This CDR3 comprises 14 residues. V gave up 8 bases and J gave up 10 bases, with 23 bases separating them. Germline V gives CDR1 MNHEY, CDR2 SMNVEV (reference sequence). The CDR3 reads CASRLGGGTRVYTF. Here the CDR3 DNA reads TGTGCCAGCCGCCTTGGGGGGGGCACACGAGTCTACACCTTC.

The chain links TRBV5-4 to TRBJ2-5; 7 positions match TRBD1. There are 15 residues in the CDR3. The junction had 9 bases not matched to a gene; V was cut back by 4 bases and J by 3 bases. Germline assignment: CDR1 SGHNT and CDR2 YYREEE (reference sequence). The CDR3 nucleotides read TGTGCCAGCAGCCTCCGGGACAGATCGGAAGAGACCCAGTACTTC. Protein: CASSLRDRSEETQYF.

The rearrangement uses TRBV11-3 and TRBJ2-5; 8 nucleotides align to TRBD2. After removal of 4 bases from V and 5 bases from J, the junction contained 6 bases not matched to a gene. From germline, CDR1 is SGHNT and CDR2 YENEEA. The length of the CDR3 is 14 residues. CDR3 sequence: CASSSSGGAETQYF. For the CDR3, the DNA is TGTGCCAGCAGCTCTTCGGGGGGGGCCGAGACCCAGTACTTC.

This clone turned up a few times. The chain has TRBV4-1 and TRBJ1-2, with D possibly TRBD1 on 6 matching bases. Deletions cut 4 bases from V and 4 bases from J, with 16 bases between. CDR1 MGHRA and CDR2 YSYEKL come from the germline V gene. The CDR3 contains 15 residues. CDR3 residues: CASSLGRDTAYGYTF. DNA for the CDR3: TGCGCCAGCAGCCTGGGACGGGACACCGCCTATGGCTACACCTTC.

V usage is TRBV30 and J usage is TRBJ1-4, with TRBD1 matching over 8 bases. The CDR3 runs 13 residues. Germline CDR1 is GTSNPN and CDR2 is SVGIG (reference sequence). V lost 0 bases to trimming and J lost 10 bases; unmatched junction nucleotides: 4. CDR3 sequence: CAWSVRTGRKLFF. The DNA for the CDR3 is TGTGCCTGGAGTGTACGGACAGGGCGAAAACTGTTTTTT.

The V call is TRBV15, the J call TRBJ1-1; D is unclear. CDR1 is LNHNV, CDR2 YYDKDF, per germline (reference sequence). The V gene lost 0 bases and the J gene lost 0 bases, with 5 bases spanning the gap. The length of the CDR3 is 14 residues. CDR3 nucleotides: TGTGCCACCAGCAGAGACGGGTTGAACACTGAAGCTTTCTTT. Its protein is CATSRDGLNTEAFF.

A few counts support this clone. The V and J genes are TRBV5-6 and TRBJ1-5; D possibly corresponds to TRBD1 (5 bases). This CDR3 contains 15 residues. Looked up from germline, CDR1 is SGHDT and CDR2 is YYEEEE. V was cut by 3 bases and J by 4 bases, with 14 bases left in between. CDR3: CASSSSRGGNQPQHF. In DNA, the CDR3 is TGTGCCAGCAGCTCCTCGCGGGGGGGAAATCAGCCCCAGCATTTT.

Only a few counts were recorded for this clone. The chain combines TRBV19 with TRBJ2-7, with 11 bases matching TRBD1. The length of the CDR3 is 15 residues. Trimming removed 10 bases from V and 2 bases from J; junction bases left unmatched: 10. From germline, CDR1 is LNHDA and CDR2 SQIVND (reference sequence). The CDR3 DNA is TGTGCCACCCTAAGGACAGGGGGCTATACCTACGAGCAGTACTTC. Translation: CATLRTGGYTYEQYF.

The chain combines TRBV6-1 with TRBJ1-5; D uncertain. Germline lookup yields CDR1 MNHNS and CDR2 SASEGT. The CDR3 covers 14 residues. The V gene lost 3 bases and the J gene lost 2 bases, with 8 bases spanning the gap. DNA of the CDR3: TGTGCCAGCAGTGAGGCGAGGGGCAATCAGCCCCAGCATTTT. Its translation is CASSEARGNQPQHF.

The sample holds a few counts of this clone. The chain employs TRBV28 and TRBJ1-6, with 8 bases matching TRBD1. Germline trimming cut 6 bases from V and 7 bases from J; bases unmatched to any gene: 8. CDR3 length equals 15 residues. Germline V lookup: CDR1 MDHEN, CDR2 SYDVKM. CDR3 in DNA: TGTGCCAGCAGCTTCGACAGGGGCAGGAATTCACCCCTCCACTTT. Translating it yields CASSFDRGRNSPLHF. The variable domain in full, with the rest retrieved from reference TRBV28 and TRBJ1-6, is DVKVTQSSRYLVKRTGEKVFLECVQDMDHENMFWYRQDPGLGLRLIYFSYDVKMKEKGDIPEGYSVSREKKERFSLILESASTNQTSMYLCASSFDRGRNSPLHFGNGTRLTVT.

The chain uses TRBV7-6 and TRBJ2-3; TRBD2 is a possible D gene (7 bases). CDR3 length: 15 amino acids. V lost 7 bases to trimming and J lost 5 bases, with 19 bases between them. Germline loops: CDR1 SGHVS, CDR2 FNYEAQ. The CDR3 reads CASTPLGGGGDTQYF. The CDR3 coding sequence is TGTGCCAGCACACCTTTGGGGGGGGGCGGAGATACGCAGTATTTT.

This clone occurred a few times. The CDR3 bases are TGTGCCAGCAGCCAAGATCCCTATAGCGGGGGGCCCTACAATGAGCAGTTCTTC. Translated: CASSQDPYSGGPYNEQFF. The gene calls are TRBV14 and TRBJ2-1; 10 positions match TRBD2. The CDR3 length is 18 residues. The germline gives CDR1 SGHDN, CDR2 FVKESK. The J segment lost 2 bases and the V segment lost 0 bases, leaving 7 bases of the junction unmatched.

The V gene is TRBV6-6, the J gene TRBJ1-3; a weak D match, TRBD1 (6 bases). Trimming removed 5 bases at V and 4 bases at J, with 18 bases between. Germline lookup yields CDR1 MNHNY and CDR2 SVGAGI (reference sequence). This CDR3 contains 16 residues. In nucleotides, the CDR3 is TGTGCCAGCAGTCCCCGGGGGGCCGACTCCGGAAACACCATATATTTT. Its protein is CASSPRGADSGNTIYF.

This clone was picked up a small number of times. This chain uses TRBV5-4 with TRBJ2-3, with TRBD2 matching 10 bases. CDR1 is SGHNT, CDR2 YYREEE, per germline (reference sequence). With 2 bases clipped from V and 5 bases from J, the junction kept 5 bases outside the gene matches. The CDR3 is made up of 15 amino acids. In DNA form, the CDR3 reads TGTGCCAGCAGCTTATTACTAGCGGGACAAGATACGCAGTATTTT. Protein product: CASSLLLAGQDTQYF.

V is TRBV7-6 and J is TRBJ1-4; unclear D gene. Trimming removed 10 bases at V and 4 bases at J, with 13 bases between. The CDR3 covers 13 residues. Germline V lookup: CDR1 SGHVS, CDR2 FNYEAQ. The CDR3 DNA reads TGTGCCACTTCGACATCTTATAATGAAAAACTGTTTTTT. It translates to CATSTSYNEKLFF.